A single sample is the source of the 19 T cell receptor beta chains below, sequenced in a study of shared clonotypes between healthy human individuals. TCRdb's table, derived via immunoSEQ multiplex PCR, lists solely in-frame clones and lacks some. The sample has some 1.4 million clones, roughly 96% seen once. Sequencing was performed on naive CD4+ T cells sorted from blood. This sample's subset: CD45RA+ positively selected. The receptors shown here come from a man in his thirties or forties in good health.

J is TRBJ2-7 and V is TRBV5-6; D may be TRBD1 (6 bases). Trimming removed 3 bases at V and 1 base at J, with 11 bases between. CDR1 is SGHDT, CDR2 YYEEEE, per germline. The length of the CDR3 is 14 residues. The CDR3 bases are TGTGCCAGCAGCTACGGGACACCATCCTACGAGCAGTACTTC. Translating gives CASSYGTPSYEQYF. Full variable domain (remainder filled in from reference TRBV5-6 and TRBJ2-7): DAGVTQSPTHLIKTRGQQVTLRCSPKSGHDTVSWYQQALGQGPQFIFQYYEEEERQRGNFPDRFSGHQFPNYSSELNVNALLLGDSALYLCASSYGTPSYEQYFGPGTRLTVT.

The CDR3 nucleotides read TGTGCCAGCAGTTACGGTTTGCTAGCGGGGGGTAATGAGCAGTTCTTC. Translating gives CASSYGLLAGGNEQFF. The chain couples TRBV6-5 to TRBJ2-1; TRBD2 agrees at 11 bases. The CDR3 loop spans 16 amino acids. V dropped 2 bases and J dropped 7; count of bases not matched to a gene: 7. CDR1 is MNHEY and CDR2 is SVGAGI in the germline V gene.

The chain recombines TRBV7-9 with TRBJ1-2; the D gene is possibly TRBD1 (6 bases). CDR1 and CDR2 from the germline V gene are SEHNR and FQNEAQ (reference sequence). The CDR3 has 16 residues. Trimming shortened V by 0 bases and J by 3 bases, and 14 bases separated the two germline ends. The CDR3 DNA follows: TGTGCCAGCAGCTTAGCGCGGGGGCAGGGTGACTATGGCTACACCTTC. It specifies CASSLARGQGDYGYTF.

V usage is TRBV27 and J usage is TRBJ2-1; the match to TRBD1 covers 10 bases. This CDR3 contains 16 residues. Losses at the gene ends were 1 base for V and 2 bases for J; bases not matched to a gene: 2. Germline lookup yields CDR1 MNHEY and CDR2 SMNVEV (reference sequence). The CDR3 nucleotides are TGTGCCAGCAGTTTATTGGGACAGGGGACCTACAATGAGCAGTTCTTC. Its translation: CASSLLGQGTYNEQFF.

The chain links TRBV7-9 to TRBJ2-5; D uncertain. This CDR3 contains 13 residues. Germline V gene sequence: CDR1 SEHNR, CDR2 FQNEAQ (reference sequence). V lost 8 bases and J 2 bases, leaving 12 bases between the germline ends. CDR3 nucleotides: TGTGCCAGCGGGTCCTATGGACAAGAGACCCAGTACTTC. Translated: CASGSYGQETQYF.

V is TRBV11-3 and J is TRBJ2-2, with D hard to call. Germline V gene lookup returns CDR1 SGHNT and CDR2 YENEEA. Between the trimmed V and J ends, which lost 5 bases and 0 bases, there was a span of 16 bases. This CDR3 is built from 17 residues. CDR3: CASSPVKGAANTGELFF. The CDR3, as DNA: TGTGCCAGCAGCCCTGTAAAGGGCGCCGCGAACACCGGGGAGCTGTTTTTT.

The V gene is TRBV11-3, the J gene TRBJ2-5; TRBD1 matches at 9 bases. With V trimmed by 5 bases and J by 5 bases, 3 bases remained unmatched. CDR1 SGHNT and CDR2 YENEEA come from the germline V gene. This CDR3 is 13 amino acids long. This CDR3 is CASSTGGRETQYF. The CDR3 region has the DNA TGTGCCAGCAGCACAGGGGGCCGGGAGACCCAGTACTTC.

CDR3 sequence (DNA): TGTGCCAGCAGTTCCTCTAGCGGGGGGATCAATGAGCAGTTCTTC. Translation: CASSSSSGGINEQFF. This chain joins TRBV28 and TRBJ2-1; 11 positions agree with TRBD2. The CDR3 totals 15 residues. CDR1 and CDR2 (germline): MDHEN, SYDVKM. V shed 4 bases, J shed 6 bases, and the junction held 5 bases outside the gene matches. Together with reference TRBV28 and TRBJ2-1, the CDR3 gives the full variable domain: DVKVTQSSRYLVKRTGEKVFLECVQDMDHENMFWYRQDPGLGLRLIYFSYDVKMKEKGDIPEGYSVSREKKERFSLILESASTNQTSMYLCASSSSSGGINEQFFGPGTRLTVL.

This chain links TRBV25-1 with TRBJ1-4; no definite D call. The CDR3 is 12 residues long. Trimming removed 2 bases at V and 8 bases at J, with 6 bases between. The germline gives CDR1 MGHDK, CDR2 SYGVNS. CDR3 nucleotide sequence: TGTGCCAGCAGTGAAGTGGGAGAAAAACTGTTTTTT. Translated, it gives CASSEVGEKLFF.

In this sample, this clone turned up once. The rearrangement uses TRBV10-2 and TRBJ2-1; TRBD2 agrees at 10 bases. The V and J ends lost 6 bases and 6 bases, in that order; junction bases with no gene match: 23. Germline CDR1 and CDR2: WSHSY and SAAADI. This CDR3 contains 20 residues. The DNA of the CDR3 is TGCGCCAGCAGCCCTCTCCTAGCGGGAGAGTTAGGTAGTTTTCGCAATGAGCAGTTCTTC. As protein: CASSPLLAGELGSFRNEQFF.

V is TRBV5-6 and J is TRBJ2-1; no clear D gene. The germline V gene encodes CDR1 SGHDT and CDR2 YYEEEE. The CDR3 covers 14 residues. Deletions cut 5 bases from V and 3 bases from J, with 12 bases between. The CDR3 DNA reads as TGTGCCAGCAGAAACCGGAGATTCTACAATGAGCAGTTCTTC. Its protein is CASRNRRFYNEQFF.

The chain carries TRBV30 and TRBJ2-5; D unclear. Germline CDR1 is GTSNPN and CDR2 is SVGIG (reference sequence). The CDR3 totals 13 residues. Trimming took 0 bases from V and 5 from J, leaving 10 bases between them. Here the CDR3 DNA reads TGTGCCTGGAGTGTTCAGGCCGGGGAGACCCAGTACTTC. It translates to CAWSVQAGETQYF.

This chain connects TRBV7-9 to TRBJ2-1; 8 bases are a match to TRBD2. The germline gives CDR1 SEHNR, CDR2 FQNEAQ (reference sequence). The J segment lost 12 bases and the V segment lost 5 bases, leaving 9 bases of the junction unmatched. This CDR3 spans 13 amino acids. In nucleotides, the CDR3 is TGTGCCAGCAGCCCCCCAGCGGGAGAATGGCAGTTCTTC. It is translated as CASSPPAGEWQFF.

V gene TRBV20-1 combines with J gene TRBJ1-2; D unclear. The CDR3 is made up of 11 amino acids. The V gene lost 1 base and the J gene lost 12 bases, with 12 bases spanning the gap. Germline V gene data show CDR1 as DFQATT and CDR2 as SNEGSKA (reference sequence). The CDR3 DNA sequence: TGCAGTGCTAGAGTCCCTGGGAGGCACACCTTC. Residues: CSARVPGRHTF.

The chain employs TRBV5-1 and TRBJ2-5; TRBD1 agrees at 7 bases. Unmatched junction bases numbered 9, after V lost 8 bases and J lost 5 bases. The length of the CDR3 is 13 residues. Germline V lookup: CDR1 SGHRS, CDR2 YFSETQ. CDR3 sequence reads: CASTGQRGETQYF. The CDR3, as DNA: TGCGCCAGTACGGGACAGCGCGGGGAGACCCAGTACTTC.

This chain uses TRBV27 with TRBJ2-3; D might be TRBD2 (5 bases). Trimming stripped 5 bases from V and 3 bases from J, with 12 bases between. Germline CDR1 and CDR2: MNHEY and SMNVEV (reference sequence). This CDR3 has 14 amino acids. CDR3 coding DNA: TGTGCCAGCAGTATAGAAAGAGGGACAGATACGCAGTATTTT. This sequence encodes CASSIERGTDTQYF.

The rearrangement uses TRBV11-1 and TRBJ2-3; TRBD2 agrees at 8 bases. V lost 5 bases, J lost 0 bases, and 7 bases stayed unmatched. Germline V gene lookup returns CDR1 SGHAT and CDR2 FQDESV (reference sequence). The CDR3 runs to 16 residues. CDR3 coding DNA: TGTGCCAGCAGCCTCTTAGCGGGAACTAGCACAGATACGCAGTATTTT. Amino acids: CASSLLAGTSTDTQYF. Full variable domain (remainder filled in from reference TRBV11-1 and TRBJ2-3): EAEVAQSPRYKITEKSQAVAFWCDPISGHATLYWYRQILGQGPELLVQFQDESVVDDSQLPKDRFSAERLKGVDSTLKIQPAELGDSAMYLCASSLLAGTSTDTQYFGPGTRLTVL.

The chain recombines TRBV5-6 with TRBJ1-1; D ambiguous. V dropped 0 bases and J dropped 3 bases, with 15 bases sitting between them. Germline V gene lookup returns CDR1 SGHDT and CDR2 YYEEEE. The CDR3 covers 16 residues. Here the CDR3 reads CASSLVALGGDTEAFF. CDR3 sequence (DNA): TGTGCCAGCAGCTTGGTTGCCCTGGGCGGGGACACTGAAGCTTTCTTT.

This clone appeared a few times. The CDR3 spells CSVVDLAGPTYEQYF. The CDR3 DNA is TGCAGCGTTGTTGATCTAGCTGGACCTACCTACGAGCAGTACTTC. The chain combines TRBV29-1 with TRBJ2-7, with TRBD2 as a possible D gene (5 bases). The CDR3 loop spans 15 amino acids. Germline CDR1 SQVTM, CDR2 ANQGSEA. Trimming removed 4 bases at V and 2 bases at J, with 18 bases between.